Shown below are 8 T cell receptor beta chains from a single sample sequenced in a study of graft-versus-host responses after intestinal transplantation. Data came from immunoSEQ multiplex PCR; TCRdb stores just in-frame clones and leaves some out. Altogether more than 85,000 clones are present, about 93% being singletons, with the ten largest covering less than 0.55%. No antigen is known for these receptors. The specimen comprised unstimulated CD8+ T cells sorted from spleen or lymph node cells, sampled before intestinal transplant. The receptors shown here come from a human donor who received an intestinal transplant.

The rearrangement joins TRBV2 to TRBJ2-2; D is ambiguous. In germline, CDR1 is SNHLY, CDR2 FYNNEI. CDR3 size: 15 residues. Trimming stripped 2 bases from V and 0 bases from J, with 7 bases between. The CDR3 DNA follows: TGTGCCAGCAGTGAACTAGTCGCGAACACCGGGGAGCTGTTTTTT. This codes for CASSELVANTGELFF. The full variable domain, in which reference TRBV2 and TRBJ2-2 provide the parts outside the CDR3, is EPEVTQTPSHQVTQMGQEVILRCVPISNHLYFYWYRQILGQKVEFLVSFYNNEISEKSEIFDDQFSVERPDGSNFTLKIRSTKLEDSAMYFCASSELVANTGELFFGEGSRLTVL.

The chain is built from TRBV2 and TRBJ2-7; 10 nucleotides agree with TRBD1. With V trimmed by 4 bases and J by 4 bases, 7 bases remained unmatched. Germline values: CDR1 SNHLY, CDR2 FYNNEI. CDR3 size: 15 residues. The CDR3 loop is CASSGGTGDVYEQYF. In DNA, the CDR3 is TGTGCCAGCAGTGGGGGGACAGGGGATGTTTACGAGCAGTACTTC.

Here the CDR3 reads CASSVGSGTYEQYF. In DNA form, the CDR3 reads TGTGCCAGCAGCGTTGGTAGCGGAACCTACGAGCAGTACTTC. V and J are TRBV9 and TRBJ2-7; possible D gene TRBD2, 6 bases. Trimming took off 2 bases at V and 2 bases at J, with 11 bases between the two ends. The CDR3 runs 14 residues. The V gene's germline CDR1 is SGDLS and CDR2 YYNGEE.

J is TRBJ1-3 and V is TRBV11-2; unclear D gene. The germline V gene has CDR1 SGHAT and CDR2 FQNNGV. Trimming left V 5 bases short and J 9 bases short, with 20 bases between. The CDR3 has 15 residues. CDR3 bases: TGTGCCAGCAGCGTAAACACGGTGGCTGTCGCCACCATATATTTT. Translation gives CASSVNTVAVATIYF.

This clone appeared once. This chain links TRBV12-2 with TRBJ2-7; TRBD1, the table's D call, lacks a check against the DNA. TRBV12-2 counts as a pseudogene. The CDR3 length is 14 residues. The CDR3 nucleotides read TGTGCAAGTCGCAACCGGGACAGGGGGGTCGAGCAGTACTTC. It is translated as CASRNRDRGVEQYF.

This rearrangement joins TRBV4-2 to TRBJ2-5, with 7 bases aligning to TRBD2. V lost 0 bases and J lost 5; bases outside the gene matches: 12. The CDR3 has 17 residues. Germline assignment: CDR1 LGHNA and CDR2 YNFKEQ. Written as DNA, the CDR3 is TGTGCCAGCAGCCAAGAGATGGCGGGAGTGGAATTGGAGACCCAGTACTTC. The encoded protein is CASSQEMAGVELETQYF.

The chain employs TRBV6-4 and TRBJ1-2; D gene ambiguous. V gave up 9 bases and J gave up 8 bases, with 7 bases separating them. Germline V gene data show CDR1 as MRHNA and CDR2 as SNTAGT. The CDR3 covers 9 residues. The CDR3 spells CASLSGYTF. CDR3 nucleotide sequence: TGTGCCAGTTTATCCGGCTACACCTTC.

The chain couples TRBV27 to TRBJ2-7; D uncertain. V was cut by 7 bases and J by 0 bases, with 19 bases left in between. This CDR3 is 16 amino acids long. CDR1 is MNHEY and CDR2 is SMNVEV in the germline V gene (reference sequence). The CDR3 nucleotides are TGTGCCAGCACCTCCAGTTCTCGCGCGCACTCCTACGAGCAGTACTTC. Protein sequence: CASTSSSRAHSYEQYF.